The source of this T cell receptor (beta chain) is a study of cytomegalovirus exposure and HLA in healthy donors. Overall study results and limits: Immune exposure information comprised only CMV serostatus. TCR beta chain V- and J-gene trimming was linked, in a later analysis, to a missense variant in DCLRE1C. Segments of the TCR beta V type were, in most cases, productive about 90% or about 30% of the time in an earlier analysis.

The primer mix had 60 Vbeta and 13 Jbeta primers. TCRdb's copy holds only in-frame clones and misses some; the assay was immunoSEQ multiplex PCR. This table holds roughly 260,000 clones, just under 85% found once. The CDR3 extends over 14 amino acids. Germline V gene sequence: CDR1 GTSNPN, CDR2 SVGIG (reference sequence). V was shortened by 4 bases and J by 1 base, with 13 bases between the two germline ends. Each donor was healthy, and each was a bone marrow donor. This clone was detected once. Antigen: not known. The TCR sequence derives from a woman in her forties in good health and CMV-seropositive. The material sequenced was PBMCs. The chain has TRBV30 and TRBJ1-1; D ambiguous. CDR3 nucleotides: TGTGCCTGGACCCGCGGACGGGAGAACACTGAAGCTTTCTTT. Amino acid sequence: CAWTRGRENTEAFF. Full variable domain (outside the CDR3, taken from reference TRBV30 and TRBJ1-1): SQTIHQWPATLVQPVGSPLSLECTVEGTSNPNLYWYRQAAGRGLQLLFYSVGIGQISSEVPQNLSASRPQDRQFILSSKKLLLSDSGFYLCAWTRGRENTEAFFGQGTRLTVV.